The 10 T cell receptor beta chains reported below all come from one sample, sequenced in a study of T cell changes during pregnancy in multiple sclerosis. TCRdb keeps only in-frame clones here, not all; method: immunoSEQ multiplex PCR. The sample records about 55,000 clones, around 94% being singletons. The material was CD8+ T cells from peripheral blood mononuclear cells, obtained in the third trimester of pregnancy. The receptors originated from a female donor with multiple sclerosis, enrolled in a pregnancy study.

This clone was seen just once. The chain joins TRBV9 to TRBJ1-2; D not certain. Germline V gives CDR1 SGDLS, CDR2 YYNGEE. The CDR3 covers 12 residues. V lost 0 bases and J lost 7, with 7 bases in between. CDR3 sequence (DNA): TGTGCCAGCAGCGTAGCAGGTGGTGGCTACACCTTC. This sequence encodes CASSVAGGGYTF.

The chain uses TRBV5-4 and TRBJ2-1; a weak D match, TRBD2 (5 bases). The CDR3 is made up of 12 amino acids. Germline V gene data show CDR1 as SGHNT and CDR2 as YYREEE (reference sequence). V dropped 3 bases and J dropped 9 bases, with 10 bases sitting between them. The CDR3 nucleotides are TGTGCCAGCAGCTCCGCGGGTGTTGAGCAGTTCTTC. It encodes CASSSAGVEQFF.

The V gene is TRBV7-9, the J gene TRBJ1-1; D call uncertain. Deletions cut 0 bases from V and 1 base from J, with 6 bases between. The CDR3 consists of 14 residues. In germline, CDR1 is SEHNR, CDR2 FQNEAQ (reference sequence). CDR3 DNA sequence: TGTGCCAGCAGCTTAGCGGCGGCGAACACTGAAGCTTTCTTT. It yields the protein CASSLAAANTEAFF.

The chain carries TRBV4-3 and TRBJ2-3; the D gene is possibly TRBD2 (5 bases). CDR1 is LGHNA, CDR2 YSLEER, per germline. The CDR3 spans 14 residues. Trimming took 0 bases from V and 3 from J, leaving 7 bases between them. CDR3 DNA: TGCGCCAGCAGCCAAGATTGGAGGACAGATACGCAGTATTTT. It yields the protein CASSQDWRTDTQYF.

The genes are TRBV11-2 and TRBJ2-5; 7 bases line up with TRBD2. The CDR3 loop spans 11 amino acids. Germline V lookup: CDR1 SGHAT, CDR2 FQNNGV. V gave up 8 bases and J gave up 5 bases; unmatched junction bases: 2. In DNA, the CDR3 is TGTGCCAGCTGGGAGGGGGAGACCCAGTACTTC. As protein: CASWEGETQYF.

CDR3 protein: CASSLLGATDRGVRESQYF. CDR3 nucleotides: TGTGCCAGCAGCTTATTAGGGGCGACCGACAGGGGAGTGCGGGAATCCCAGTACTTC. This chain uses TRBV7-9 with TRBJ2-5, with 8 bases aligning to TRBD1. V shed 2 bases, J shed 9 bases, and the junction held 23 bases outside the gene matches. This CDR3 is built from 19 residues. CDR1 and CDR2 (germline): SEHNR, FQNEAQ (reference sequence). Using reference TRBV7-9 and TRBJ2-5 for the parts outside the CDR3, the full variable domain is DTGVSQNPRHKITKRGQNVTFRCDPISEHNRLYWYRQTLGQGPEFLTYFQNEAQLEKSRLLSDRFSAERPKGSFSTLEIQRTEQGDSAMYLCASSLLGATDRGVRESQYFGPGTRLLVL.

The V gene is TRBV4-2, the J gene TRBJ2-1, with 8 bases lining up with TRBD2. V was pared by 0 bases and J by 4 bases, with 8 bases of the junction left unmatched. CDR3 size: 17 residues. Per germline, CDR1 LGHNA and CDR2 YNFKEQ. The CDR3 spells CASSQESSSGGYNEQFF. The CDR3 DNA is TGTGCCAGCAGCCAAGAGTCTTCGAGCGGGGGTTACAATGAGCAGTTCTTC.

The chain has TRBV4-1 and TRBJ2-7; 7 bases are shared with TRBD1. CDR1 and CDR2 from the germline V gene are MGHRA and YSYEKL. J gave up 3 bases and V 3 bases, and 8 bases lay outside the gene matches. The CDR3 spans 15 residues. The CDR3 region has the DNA TGCGCCAGCAGCCAGAGTCGGACAGGCGACTACGAGCAGTACTTC. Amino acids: CASSQSRTGDYEQYF.

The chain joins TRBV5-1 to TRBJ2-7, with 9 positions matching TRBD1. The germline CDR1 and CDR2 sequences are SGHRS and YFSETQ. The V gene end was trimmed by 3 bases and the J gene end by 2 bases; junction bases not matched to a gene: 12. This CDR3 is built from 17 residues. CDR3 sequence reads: CASSWDRDRAYPYEQYF. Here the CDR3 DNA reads TGCGCCAGCAGCTGGGACCGGGACAGGGCTTATCCCTACGAGCAGTACTTC.

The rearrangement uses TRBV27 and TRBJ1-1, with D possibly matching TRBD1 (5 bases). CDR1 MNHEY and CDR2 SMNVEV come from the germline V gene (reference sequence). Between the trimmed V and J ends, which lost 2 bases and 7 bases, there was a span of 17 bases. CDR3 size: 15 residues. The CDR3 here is CASSLSSAGRHEAFF. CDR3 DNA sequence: TGTGCCAGCAGTTTAAGCAGTGCAGGGCGTCATGAAGCTTTCTTT.